The 20 T cell receptor beta chains listed next were all sequenced from one sample in a study of cytomegalovirus exposure and HLA in healthy donors. Primers for the PCR totalled 60 Vbeta and 13 Jbeta. Repertoires were generated with immunoSEQ multiplex PCR, while TCRdb's copy carries only in-frame clones and drops some. The data contain about 100,000 clones, under 80% of them singletons. The specimen sequenced was PBMCs. The receptors derive from a woman aged 18 to 35 in good health and CMV-seropositive.

For the CDR3, the DNA is TGTGCCAGCAGTCCAGGGTACGGAGAGCAGTACTTC. It translates to CASSPGYGEQYF. The chain has TRBV25-1 and TRBJ2-7, with D tentatively TRBD1 (5 bases). This CDR3 is built from 12 residues. Germline V CDR1 and CDR2: MGHDK, SYGVNS. V was cut by 5 bases and J by 7 bases, with 12 bases left in between.

The chain combines TRBV29-1 with TRBJ2-5, with D unresolved. Matching the DNA end better, TRBJ2-7 makes the J call doubtful. The CDR3 is 12 residues long. CDR1 SQVTM and CDR2 ANQGSEA come from the germline V gene. The CDR3 DNA sequence: TGCAGCGTTCTGGAGACTTCCTACGAGCAGTACTTC. This encodes CSVLETSYEQYF.

This chain connects TRBV2 to TRBJ2-2; TRBD2 matches 11 bases. The CDR3 covers 15 residues. In germline, CDR1 is SNHLY, CDR2 FYNNEI. The V and J ends lost 7 bases and 8 bases, in that order; junction bases with no gene match: 9. The CDR3, as DNA: TGTGCCAGCAAGGGGGGCCTAGCGGGAGGTGGGGAGCTGTTTTTT. Translating gives CASKGGLAGGGELFF.

The V and J genes are TRBV5-1 and TRBJ2-1; 11 bases agree with TRBD2. V trimming: 4 bases; J trimming: 0 bases; junction bases outside the gene matches: 12. The germline gives CDR1 SGHRS, CDR2 YFSETQ. CDR3 length: 19 residues. The CDR3 DNA reads TGCGCCAGCAGCCCCCCACAGGGACTAGCGGAAAGCTCCTACAATGAGCAGTTCTTC. It specifies CASSPPQGLAESSYNEQFF.

The chain couples TRBV30 to TRBJ2-1; 8 bases match TRBD2. This CDR3 contains 16 residues. The germline V gene encodes CDR1 GTSNPN and CDR2 SVGIG (reference sequence). Germline trimming cut 1 base from V and 4 bases from J; bases unmatched to any gene: 9. This chain's CDR3 is CAWSGWGAGGYNEQFF. DNA for the CDR3: TGTGCCTGGAGTGGGTGGGGCGCGGGGGGTTACAATGAGCAGTTCTTC.

This clone appeared a single time. The V call is TRBV21-1, the J call TRBJ2-3; TRBD1 was called by the table and not checked on the DNA. TRBV21-1 is noted as a pseudogene. This CDR3 region has 17 residues. CDR3 sequence (DNA): TGTGCCAGCAGCAAAGCCTACAGGGTATTGCCAGGAGATACGCAGTATTTT. Protein sequence: CASSKAYRVLPGDTQYF.

The V and J genes are TRBV9 and TRBJ1-1; D gene unclear. Per the germline V gene, CDR1 is SGDLS and CDR2 is YYNGEE. The CDR3 totals 13 residues. V was shortened by 1 base and J by 1 base, with 5 bases between the two germline ends. CDR3 sequence reads: CASSVSGNTEAFF. CDR3 sequence (DNA): TGTGCCAGCAGCGTATCAGGGAACACTGAAGCTTTCTTT.

The V call is TRBV9, the J call TRBJ2-2; TRBD1 matches at 9 bases. Trimming took 3 bases from V and 6 from J; bases not matched to a gene: 12. Looked up from germline, CDR1 is SGDLS and CDR2 is YYNGEE. The CDR3 extends over 17 amino acids. The CDR3 coding sequence is TGTGCCAGCAGCGATGGGAAACAGGGGGCGCTAGCCGGGGAGCTGTTTTTT. Protein: CASSDGKQGALAGELFF.

V gene TRBV29-1 combines with J gene TRBJ2-7, with TRBD2 matching over 11 bases. Looked up from germline, CDR1 is SQVTM and CDR2 is ANQGSEA. The V and J ends lost 5 bases and 5 bases, in that order; junction bases with no gene match: 8. The CDR3 runs to 14 residues. CDR3 loop: CSVSKTSGVNEQYF. CDR3 DNA sequence: TGCAGCGTTTCCAAGACTAGCGGGGTCAACGAGCAGTACTTC.

This sequence joins TRBV5-1 and TRBJ1-1; 11 positions agree with TRBD1. The germline V gene encodes CDR1 SGHRS and CDR2 YFSETQ. The CDR3 has 15 amino acids. Losses at the gene ends were 3 bases for V and 5 bases for J; bases not matched to a gene: 6. The CDR3 spells CASSSGQGAKTEAFF. In DNA, the CDR3 is TGCGCCAGCAGCTCAGGACAGGGGGCCAAAACTGAAGCTTTCTTT.

J is TRBJ1-2 and V is TRBV28; 8 bases are a match to TRBD1. This CDR3 region has 16 residues. The germline V gene has CDR1 MDHEN and CDR2 SYDVKM. Trimming removed 1 base from V and 4 bases from J; junction bases left unmatched: 8. The CDR3 nucleotides are TGTGCCAGCAGTTTATTTGGTGGGACAGGAGCCTATGGCTACACCTTC. This gives the protein CASSLFGGTGAYGYTF.

V usage is TRBV25-1 and J usage is TRBJ2-1, with 10 bases identical to TRBD2. In germline, CDR1 is MGHDK, CDR2 SYGVNS. The V gene end was trimmed by 4 bases and the J gene end by 3 bases; junction bases not matched to a gene: 3. The CDR3 contains 15 residues. DNA of the CDR3: TGTGCCAGCAGTGTTACTAGCGGGATCTACAATGAGCAGTTCTTC. Protein: CASSVTSGIYNEQFF. Together with reference TRBV25-1 and TRBJ2-1, the CDR3 gives the full variable domain: EADIYQTPRYLVIGTGKKITLECSQTMGHDKMYWYQQDPGMELHLIHYSYGVNSTEKGDLSSESTVSRIRTEHFPLTLESARPSHTSQYLCASSVTSGIYNEQFFGPGTRLTVL.

The V gene is TRBV2, the J gene TRBJ1-5; D gene ambiguous. Trimming removed 6 bases from V and 0 bases from J, with 12 bases in between. CDR3 length: 15 amino acids. Germline CDR1 and CDR2: SNHLY and FYNNEI. CDR3 region: CASRETEYSNQPQHF. CDR3 coding DNA: TGTGCCAGCAGGGAAACAGAATATAGCAATCAGCCCCAGCATTTT.

The rearrangement uses TRBV30 and TRBJ2-3; D is undetermined. The ends were cut back, 1 base at V and 4 bases at J, with 9 bases in the middle. Per germline, CDR1 GTSNPN and CDR2 SVGIG (reference sequence). The CDR3 sequence is 13 residues long. The CDR3: CAWSGLGPDTQYF. The CDR3 coding sequence is TGTGCCTGGAGTGGACTCGGCCCAGATACGCAGTATTTT.

The J gene is TRBJ2-5, the V gene TRBV25-1, with 9 bases lining up with TRBD1. The J segment lost 6 bases and the V segment lost 3 bases, leaving 5 bases of the junction unmatched. CDR3 size: 14 residues. Germline V gene sequence: CDR1 MGHDK, CDR2 SYGVNS. DNA of the CDR3: TGTGCCAGCAGTGAGACAGGGGGGGCCCAGACCCAGTACTTC. Its translation: CASSETGGAQTQYF.

The rearrangement joins TRBV7-6 to TRBJ2-5; TRBD2 might be the D (5 bases). This CDR3 spans 15 amino acids. V was pared by 5 bases and J by 0 bases, with 13 bases between. Germline V lookup: CDR1 SGHVS, CDR2 FNYEAQ. CDR3 bases: TGTGCCAGCAGCCATGCACCCGGGGACCAAGAGACCCAGTACTTC. Protein product: CASSHAPGDQETQYF.

This clone was detected once. This sequence joins TRBV9 and TRBJ2-5; 13 bases align to TRBD2. V dropped 4 bases and J dropped 1; count of bases not matched to a gene: 10. The CDR3 spans 18 residues. Germline lookup yields CDR1 SGDLS and CDR2 YYNGEE. The CDR3 sequence is CASSSGLAGERFQETQYF. DNA for the CDR3: TGTGCCAGCAGCTCAGGACTAGCGGGAGAGCGGTTCCAAGAGACCCAGTACTTC. The entire variable domain, with the rest obtained from reference TRBV9 and TRBJ2-5, is as follows: DSGVTQTPKHLITATGQRVTLRCSPRSGDLSVYWYQQSLDQGLQFLIQYYNGEERAKGNILERFSAQQFPDLHSELNLSSLELGDSALYFCASSSGLAGERFQETQYFGPGTRLLVL.

V gene TRBV6-5 combines with J gene TRBJ2-7; TRBD1 matches 7 bases. Germline V lookup: CDR1 MNHEY, CDR2 SVGAGI. The CDR3 extends over 15 amino acids. V lost 0 bases, J lost 6 bases, and 8 bases stayed unmatched. The CDR3 spells CASSYSSQGLREQYF. As DNA, the CDR3 is TGTGCCAGCAGTTACTCTTCACAGGGGTTACGCGAGCAGTACTTC.

The chain carries TRBV19 and TRBJ2-1; TRBD1 aligns across 11 bases. Germline trimming cut 8 bases from V and 12 bases from J; bases unmatched to any gene: 6. Germline CDR1 is LNHDA and CDR2 is SQIVND (reference sequence). The CDR3 contains 12 residues. For the CDR3, the DNA is TGTGCCAGTCGGACAGGGGGCGATGGGCAGTTCTTC. Translating it yields CASRTGGDGQFF. Full variable domain (remainder filled in from reference TRBV19 and TRBJ2-1): DGGITQSPKYLFRKEGQNVTLSCEQNLNHDAMYWYRQDPGQGLRLIYYSQIVNDFQKGDIAEGYSVSREKKESFPLTVTSAQKNPTAFYLCASRTGGDGQFFGPGTRLTVL.

The chain is built from TRBV30 and TRBJ2-2; 8 nucleotides agree with TRBD1. Germline CDR1 GTSNPN, CDR2 SVGIG (reference sequence). J gave up 2 bases and V 8 bases, and 7 bases lay outside the gene matches. This CDR3 contains 14 residues. The CDR3 loop is CARSGTGNTGELFF. In DNA form, the CDR3 reads TGTGCCCGGTCCGGGACAGGAAACACCGGGGAGCTGTTTTTT.